In its sample, the clone carrying this TCR beta chain was seen a few times. Per germline, CDR1 SGHRS and CDR2 YFSETQ. This CDR3 contains 15 residues. The V end lost 4 bases, the J end lost 4 bases, and 17 bases lay between the germline ends. This specimen belongs to a study of identical twins. cDNA carried unique molecular identifiers, and a universal primer site was added by template switching. Each CDR3 protein is one row after TCRdb ran MiXCR on the 5' RACE reads. The data show approximately 230,000 distinct CDR3 sequences, roughly an eighth seen once. The sample consisted of memory (CD45RO+) T cells sorted from blood. This sequence originates from a woman between 18 and 29 years old in good health. The chain combines TRBV5-1 with TRBJ2-5; maybe TRBD2 (6 bases). The CDR3 protein is CASSPTGLKGETQYF. The CDR3 DNA is TGCGCCAGCAGCCCGACGGGACTGAAGGGAGAGACCCAGTACTTC.